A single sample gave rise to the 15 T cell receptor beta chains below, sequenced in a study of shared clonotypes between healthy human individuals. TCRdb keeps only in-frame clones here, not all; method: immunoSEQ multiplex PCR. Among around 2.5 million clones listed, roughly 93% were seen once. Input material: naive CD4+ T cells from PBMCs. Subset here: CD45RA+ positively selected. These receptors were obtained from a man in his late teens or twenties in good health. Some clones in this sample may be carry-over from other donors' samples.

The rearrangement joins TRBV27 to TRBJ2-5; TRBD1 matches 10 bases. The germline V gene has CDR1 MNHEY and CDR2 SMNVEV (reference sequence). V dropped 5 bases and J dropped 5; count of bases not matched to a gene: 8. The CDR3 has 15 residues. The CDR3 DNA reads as TGTGCCAGCAGTATGAGGGACAGGGGAGGGGAGACCCAGTACTTC. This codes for CASSMRDRGGETQYF.

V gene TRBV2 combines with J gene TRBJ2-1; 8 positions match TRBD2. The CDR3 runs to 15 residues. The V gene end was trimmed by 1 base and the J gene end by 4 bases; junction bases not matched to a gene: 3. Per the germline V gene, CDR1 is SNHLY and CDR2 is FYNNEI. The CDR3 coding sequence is TGTGCCAGCAGTGAAGAGCGGGGGCAATACAATGAGCAGTTCTTC. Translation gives CASSEERGQYNEQFF.

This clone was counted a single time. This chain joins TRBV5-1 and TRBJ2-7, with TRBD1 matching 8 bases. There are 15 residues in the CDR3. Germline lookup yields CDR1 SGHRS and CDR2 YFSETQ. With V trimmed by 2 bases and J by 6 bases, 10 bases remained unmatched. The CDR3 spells CASSFPGQGPSEQYF. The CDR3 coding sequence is TGCGCCAGCAGCTTCCCTGGACAGGGTCCGTCCGAGCAGTACTTC.

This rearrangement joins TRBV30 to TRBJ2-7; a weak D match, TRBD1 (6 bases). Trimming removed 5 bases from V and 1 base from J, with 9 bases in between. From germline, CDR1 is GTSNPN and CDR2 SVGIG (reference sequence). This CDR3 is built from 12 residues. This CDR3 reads CAWSTGSYEQYF. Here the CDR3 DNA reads TGTGCCTGGTCAACAGGGTCCTACGAGCAGTACTTC.

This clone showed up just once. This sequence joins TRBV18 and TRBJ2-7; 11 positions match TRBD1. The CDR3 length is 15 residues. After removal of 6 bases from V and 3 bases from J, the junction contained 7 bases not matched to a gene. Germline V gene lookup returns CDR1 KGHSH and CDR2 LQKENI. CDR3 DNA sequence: TGTGCCAGCTCTCCCGGACAGGGGGCCCTCTACGAGCAGTACTTC. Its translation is CASSPGQGALYEQYF.

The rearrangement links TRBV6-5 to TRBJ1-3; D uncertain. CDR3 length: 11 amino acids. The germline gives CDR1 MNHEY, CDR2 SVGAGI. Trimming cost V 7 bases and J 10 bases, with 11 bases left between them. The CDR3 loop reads CASTASGTIYF. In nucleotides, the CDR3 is TGTGCCAGCACCGCGTCCGGGACCATATATTTT.

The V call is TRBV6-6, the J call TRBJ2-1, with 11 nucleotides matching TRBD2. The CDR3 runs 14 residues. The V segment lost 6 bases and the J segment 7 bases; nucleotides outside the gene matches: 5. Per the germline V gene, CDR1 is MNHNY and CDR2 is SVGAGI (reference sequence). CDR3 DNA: TGTGCCAGCAGCCGACTAGCGGGGTTAAATGAGCAGTTCTTC. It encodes CASSRLAGLNEQFF.

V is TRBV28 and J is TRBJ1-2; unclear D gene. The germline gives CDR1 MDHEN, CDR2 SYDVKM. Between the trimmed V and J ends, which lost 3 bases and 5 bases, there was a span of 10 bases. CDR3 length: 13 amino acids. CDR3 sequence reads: CASSFVRKYGYTF. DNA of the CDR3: TGTGCCAGCAGTTTTGTCAGAAAATATGGCTACACCTTC.

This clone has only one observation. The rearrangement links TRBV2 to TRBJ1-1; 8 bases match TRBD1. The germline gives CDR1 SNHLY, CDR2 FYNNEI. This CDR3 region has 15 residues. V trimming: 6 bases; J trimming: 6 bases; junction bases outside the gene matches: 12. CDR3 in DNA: TGTGCCAGCAGAGCTGGACAGGGTTATTGGGCTGAAGCTTTCTTT. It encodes CASRAGQGYWAEAFF.

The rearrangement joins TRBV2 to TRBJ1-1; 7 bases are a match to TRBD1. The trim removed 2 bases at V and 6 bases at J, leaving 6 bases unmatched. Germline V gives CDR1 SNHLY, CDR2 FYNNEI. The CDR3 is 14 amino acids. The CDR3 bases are TGTGCCAGCAGTGAACAGGGGGATTTGTCTGAAGCTTTCTTT. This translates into CASSEQGDLSEAFF.

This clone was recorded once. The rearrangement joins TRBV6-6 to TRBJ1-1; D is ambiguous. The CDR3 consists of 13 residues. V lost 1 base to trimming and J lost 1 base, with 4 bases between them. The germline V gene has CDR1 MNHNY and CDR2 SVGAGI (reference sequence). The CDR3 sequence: CASSYWENTEAFF. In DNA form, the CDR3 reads TGTGCCAGCAGTTACTGGGAGAACACTGAAGCTTTCTTT.

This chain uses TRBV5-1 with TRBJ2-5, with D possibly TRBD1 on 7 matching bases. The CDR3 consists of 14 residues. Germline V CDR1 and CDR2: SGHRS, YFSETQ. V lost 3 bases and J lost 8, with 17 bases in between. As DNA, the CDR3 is TGCGCCAGCAGCTGGGGGGACAGATCCGGAACCCAGTACTTC. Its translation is CASSWGDRSGTQYF. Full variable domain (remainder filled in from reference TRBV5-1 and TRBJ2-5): KAGVTQTPRYLIKTRGQQVTLSCSPISGHRSVSWYQQTPGQGLQFLFEYFSETQRNKGNFPGRFSGRQFSNSRSEMNVSTLELGDSALYLCASSWGDRSGTQYFGPGTRLLVL.

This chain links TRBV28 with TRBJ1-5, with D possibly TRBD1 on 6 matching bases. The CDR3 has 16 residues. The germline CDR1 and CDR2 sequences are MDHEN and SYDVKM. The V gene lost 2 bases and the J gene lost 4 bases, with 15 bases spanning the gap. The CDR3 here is CASSLVGRGVNQPQHF. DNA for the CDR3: TGTGCCAGCAGTTTAGTAGGCAGGGGTGTGAATCAGCCCCAGCATTTT.

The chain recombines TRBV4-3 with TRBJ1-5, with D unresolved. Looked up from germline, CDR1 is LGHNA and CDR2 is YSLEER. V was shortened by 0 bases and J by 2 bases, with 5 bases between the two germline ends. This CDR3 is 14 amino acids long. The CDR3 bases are TGCGCCAGCAGCCAAGATTGGCGCAATCAGCCCCAGCATTTT. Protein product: CASSQDWRNQPQHF.

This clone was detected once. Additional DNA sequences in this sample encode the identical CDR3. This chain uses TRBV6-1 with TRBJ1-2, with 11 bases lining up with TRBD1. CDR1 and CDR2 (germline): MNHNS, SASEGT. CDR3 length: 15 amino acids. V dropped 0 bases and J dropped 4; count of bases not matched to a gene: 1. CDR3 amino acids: CASSEAGTGGYGYTF. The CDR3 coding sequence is TGTGCCAGCAGTGAAGCAGGGACAGGGGGCTATGGCTACACCTTC.